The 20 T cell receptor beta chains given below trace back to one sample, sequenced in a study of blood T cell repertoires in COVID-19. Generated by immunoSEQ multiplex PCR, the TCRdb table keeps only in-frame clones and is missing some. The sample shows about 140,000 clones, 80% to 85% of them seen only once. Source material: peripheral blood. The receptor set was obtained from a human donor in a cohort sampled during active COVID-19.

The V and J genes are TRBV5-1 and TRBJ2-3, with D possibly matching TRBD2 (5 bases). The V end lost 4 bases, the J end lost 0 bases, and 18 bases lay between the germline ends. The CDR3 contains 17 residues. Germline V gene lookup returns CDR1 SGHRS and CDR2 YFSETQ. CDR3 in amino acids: CASSKLGRGSSTDTQYF. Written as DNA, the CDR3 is TGCGCCAGCAGCAAATTAGGTCGGGGTTCGAGCACAGATACGCAGTATTTT.

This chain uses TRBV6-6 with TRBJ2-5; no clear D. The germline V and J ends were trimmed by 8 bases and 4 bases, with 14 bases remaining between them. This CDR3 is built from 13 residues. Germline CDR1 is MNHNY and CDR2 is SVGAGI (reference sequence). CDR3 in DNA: TGTGCCAGCGCATTGAAAGCTGTAGAGACCCAGTACTTC. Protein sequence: CASALKAVETQYF.

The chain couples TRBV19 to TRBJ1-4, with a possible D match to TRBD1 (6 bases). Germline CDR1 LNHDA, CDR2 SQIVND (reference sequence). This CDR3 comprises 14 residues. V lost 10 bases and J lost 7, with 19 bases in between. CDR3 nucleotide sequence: TGTGCCACCTCTCAGACAGGCTCGGTTGAAAAACTGTTTTTT. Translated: CATSQTGSVEKLFF.

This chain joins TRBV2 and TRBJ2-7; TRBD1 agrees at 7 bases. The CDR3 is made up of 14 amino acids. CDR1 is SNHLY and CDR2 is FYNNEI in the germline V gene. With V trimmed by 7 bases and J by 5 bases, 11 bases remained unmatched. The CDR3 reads CASTSDRLVHEQYF. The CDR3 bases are TGTGCCAGCACGTCGGACAGGTTAGTCCACGAGCAGTACTTC.

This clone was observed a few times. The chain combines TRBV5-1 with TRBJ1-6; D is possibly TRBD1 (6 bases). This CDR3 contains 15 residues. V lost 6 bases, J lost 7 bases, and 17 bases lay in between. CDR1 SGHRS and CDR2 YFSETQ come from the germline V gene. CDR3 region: CASTLYDRNNSPLHF. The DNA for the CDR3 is TGCGCCAGCACCCTCTATGACAGGAACAATTCACCCCTCCACTTT.

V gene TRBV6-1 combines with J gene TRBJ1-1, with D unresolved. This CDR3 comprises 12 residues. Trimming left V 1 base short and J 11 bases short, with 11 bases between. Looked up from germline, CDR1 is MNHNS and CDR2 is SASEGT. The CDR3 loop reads CASSEGAPRAFF. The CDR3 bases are TGTGCCAGCAGTGAAGGGGCACCCCGGGCTTTCTTT.

CDR3 DNA: TGTGCCAGCAGCTTGGGGGAGGGTCGGGAGACCCAGTACTTC. As protein: CASSLGEGRETQYF. The genes are TRBV11-2 and TRBJ2-5; 7 positions agree with TRBD2. This CDR3 is 14 amino acids long. The germline V gene encodes CDR1 SGHAT and CDR2 FQNNGV. Trimming cost V 3 bases and J 5 bases; bases outside gene matches: 6.

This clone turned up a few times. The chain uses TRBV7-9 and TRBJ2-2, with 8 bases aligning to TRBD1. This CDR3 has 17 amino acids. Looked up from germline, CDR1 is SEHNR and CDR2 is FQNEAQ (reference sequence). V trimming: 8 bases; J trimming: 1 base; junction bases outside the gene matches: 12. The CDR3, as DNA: TGTGCCAGCTCTGCCTTCTCCGGGACAGGGAACACCGGGGAGCTGTTTTTT. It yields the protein CASSAFSGTGNTGELFF.

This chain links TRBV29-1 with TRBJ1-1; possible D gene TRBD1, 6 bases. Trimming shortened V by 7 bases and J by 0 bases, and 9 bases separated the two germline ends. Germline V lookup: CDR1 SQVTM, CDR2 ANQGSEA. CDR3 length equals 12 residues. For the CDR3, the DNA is TGCAGCGCCCGGACAGTGAACACTGAAGCTTTCTTT. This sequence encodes CSARTVNTEAFF.

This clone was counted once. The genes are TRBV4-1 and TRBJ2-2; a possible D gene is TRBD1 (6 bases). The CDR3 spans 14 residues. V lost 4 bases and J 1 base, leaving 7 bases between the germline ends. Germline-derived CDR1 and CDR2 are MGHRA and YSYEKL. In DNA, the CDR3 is TGCGCCAGCAGCCCGGGACAGAACACCGGGGAGCTGTTTTTT. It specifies CASSPGQNTGELFF.

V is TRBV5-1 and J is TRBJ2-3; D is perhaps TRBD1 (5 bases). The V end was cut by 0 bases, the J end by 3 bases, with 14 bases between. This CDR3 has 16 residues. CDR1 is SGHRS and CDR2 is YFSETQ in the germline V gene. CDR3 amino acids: CASSLAAGLGTDTQYF. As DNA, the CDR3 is TGCGCCAGCAGCTTGGCCGCAGGGCTGGGGACAGATACGCAGTATTTT. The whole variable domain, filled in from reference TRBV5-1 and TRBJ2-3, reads KAGVTQTPRYLIKTRGQQVTLSCSPISGHRSVSWYQQTPGQGLQFLFEYFSETQRNKGNFPGRFSGRQFSNSRSEMNVSTLELGDSALYLCASSLAAGLGTDTQYFGPGTRLTVL.

The DNA for the CDR3 is TGTGCCAGCAGTCCCGGACACATGAGGGGCTACACCTTC. Amino acid sequence: CASSPGHMRGYTF. V is TRBV6-4 and J is TRBJ1-2; TRBD1 is a possible D gene (5 bases). Germline-derived CDR1 and CDR2 are MRHNA and SNTAGT. The CDR3 covers 13 residues. The V end was cut by 5 bases, the J end by 8 bases, with 15 bases between.

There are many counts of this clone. CDR3 protein: CASSQKQKSTGVGGYTF. The DNA for the CDR3 is TGTGCCAGCAGTCAAAAACAGAAAAGTACGGGGGTCGGTGGCTACACCTTC. This chain uses TRBV6-6 with TRBJ1-2, with D maybe TRBD1 (5 bases). The CDR3 totals 17 residues. Germline CDR1 and CDR2: MNHNY and SVGAGI (reference sequence). The V end was cut by 5 bases, the J end by 7 bases, with 26 bases between.

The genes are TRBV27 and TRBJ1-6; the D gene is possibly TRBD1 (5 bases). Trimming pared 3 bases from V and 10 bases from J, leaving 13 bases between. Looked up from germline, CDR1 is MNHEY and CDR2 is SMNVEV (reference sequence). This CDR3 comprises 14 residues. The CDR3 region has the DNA TGTGCCAGCAGTTTCCTGGGTAAGGGGTCACCCCTCCACTTT. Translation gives CASSFLGKGSPLHF.

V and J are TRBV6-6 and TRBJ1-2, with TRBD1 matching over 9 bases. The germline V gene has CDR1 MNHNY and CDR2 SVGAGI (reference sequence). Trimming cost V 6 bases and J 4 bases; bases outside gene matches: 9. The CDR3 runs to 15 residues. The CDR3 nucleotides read TGTGCCAGCAGCACCGGGACAGGGATCGCCTATGGCTACACCTTC. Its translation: CASSTGTGIAYGYTF.

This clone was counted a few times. The CDR3 reads CASSEALLAGGLLDTQYF. The CDR3 DNA reads TGTGCCAGCAGTGAAGCGCTACTAGCGGGGGGCCTATTGGATACGCAGTATTTT. The chain uses TRBV2 and TRBJ2-3, with TRBD2 matching 12 bases. CDR3 length equals 18 residues. The germline CDR1 and CDR2 sequences are SNHLY and FYNNEI. V lost 0 bases, J lost 6 bases, and 10 bases stayed unmatched.

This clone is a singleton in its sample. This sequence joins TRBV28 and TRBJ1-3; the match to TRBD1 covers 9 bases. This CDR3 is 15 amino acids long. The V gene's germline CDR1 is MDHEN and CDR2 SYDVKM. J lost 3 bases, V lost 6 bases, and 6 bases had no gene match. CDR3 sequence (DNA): TGTGCCAGCAGCTCGGGACAGGGTGATGGAAACACCATATATTTT. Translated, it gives CASSSGQGDGNTIYF.

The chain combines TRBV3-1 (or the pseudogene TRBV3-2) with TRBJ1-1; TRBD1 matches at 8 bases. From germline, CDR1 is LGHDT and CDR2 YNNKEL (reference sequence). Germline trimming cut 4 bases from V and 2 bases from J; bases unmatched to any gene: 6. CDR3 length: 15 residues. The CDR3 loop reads CASSLEGQANTEAFF. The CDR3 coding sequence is TGTGCCAGCAGCCTAGAGGGACAGGCAAACACTGAAGCTTTCTTT.

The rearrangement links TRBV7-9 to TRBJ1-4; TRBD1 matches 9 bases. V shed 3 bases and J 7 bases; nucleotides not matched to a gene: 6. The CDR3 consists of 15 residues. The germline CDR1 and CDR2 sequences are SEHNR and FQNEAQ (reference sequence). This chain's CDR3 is CASSFATGGGEKLFF. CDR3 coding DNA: TGTGCCAGCAGCTTTGCGACAGGGGGAGGTGAAAAACTGTTTTTT.

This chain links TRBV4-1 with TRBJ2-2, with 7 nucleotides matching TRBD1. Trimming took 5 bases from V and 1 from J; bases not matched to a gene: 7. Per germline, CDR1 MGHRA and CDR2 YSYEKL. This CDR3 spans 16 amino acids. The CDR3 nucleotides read TGCGCCAGCAGCGGTAGGACAGGAAAGAACACCGGGGAGCTGTTTTTT. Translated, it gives CASSGRTGKNTGELFF.